The clone carrying this TCR beta chain was picked up many times. TCRdb used MiXCR to reprocess the reads, holding one entry per CDR3 protein. This table has some 300,000 distinct CDR3 sequences, roughly a tenth appearing once. This sample is part of a study of T cell repertoires in cytomegalovirus infection. Germline CDR1 is SGHDT and CDR2 is YYEEEE. V was trimmed by 5 bases and J by 8 bases, leaving 16 bases between them. CDR3 length: 13 residues. Sequencing was performed on PBMCs. This rearrangement joins TRBV5-6 to TRBJ1-2; a weak D match, TRBD1 (5 bases). The TCR was taken from a human donor in good health (CMV status not recorded). Some clones in this sample may be carry-over from other donors' samples. The CDR3 sequence: CASRPFGAEGYTF. The DNA for the CDR3 is TGTGCCAGCAGGCCGTTCGGGGCAGAAGGCTACACCTTC.